This record concerns one T cell receptor beta chain sequence. What it binds is unknown. The data belong to a study of graft-versus-host responses after intestinal transplantation. Study conclusions and caveats: Recipient bone marrow held GvH clones, some seen earlier in ileum or blood.

The table came from immunoSEQ multiplex PCR; TCRdb's copy has only in-frame clones and leaves some out. The sample records around 23,000 clones, 85% to 95% being singletons. CDR3 length equals 14 residues. In germline, CDR1 is SGHDT, CDR2 YYEEEE. V lost 4 bases, J lost 7 bases, and 15 bases lay in between. The chain has TRBV5-6 and TRBJ2-4; TRBD1 or TRBD2 may be the D gene (6 bases each). The sequence derives from a human patient who received an intestinal transplant, so some T cells may come from the graft donor. Sequencing used PBMCs, obtained 18 days after transplant. CDR3 nucleotide sequence: TGTGCCAGCAGCGTCCTCGGGGGCGGGAACATTCAGTACTTC. As protein: CASSVLGGGNIQYF.